This T cell receptor (beta chain) appears in the sequencing data of a study of patients and donors after allogeneic stem cell transplantation. MiXCR, applied by TCRdb to the RT-PCR reads, yields one record per CDR3 protein. The repertoire has under 200,000 distinct CDR3 sequences, over 25% of them found once; the top ten carry around 3%. There are a few counts of this clonotype. V lost 1 base to trimming and J lost 7 bases, with 17 bases between them. The CDR3 runs to 16 residues. CDR1 and CDR2 from the germline V gene are LGHDT and YNNKEL (reference sequence). The sequencing sample was made of blood, either unsorted or a sorted T cell fraction (not recorded which). V usage is TRBV3-1 and J usage is TRBJ2-1; D unclear. The TCR sequence derives from a human donor who was either an allogeneic HSCT recipient or a stem cell or donor lymphocyte infusion donor (not recorded which). It is not recorded whose cells these are; they may come from a transplant donor. The CDR3 DNA follows: TGTGCCAGCAGCCAAGTAACTGAAACCTTGGGGAATGAGCAGTTCTTC. It encodes CASSQVTETLGNEQFF.